What follows are 25 T cell receptor beta chains derived from one specimen sequenced in a study of Graves' ophthalmopathy and Graves' hyperthyroidism. Transcripts of RNA were the source for amplifying TCR beta CDR3 regions. HTBI primers served in a first-round RT-PCR, which a second-round multiplex PCR followed. MiXCR, run by TCRdb on the multiplex PCR reads, gives a single entry per CDR3 protein. The sample shows over 150,000 distinct CDR3 sequences, roughly two fifths of them seen only once. The sample taken for sequencing was peripheral blood. These receptor sequences come from a woman in her forties with Graves' ophthalmopathy.

This clonotype was recorded at least ten times. This chain joins TRBV29-1 and TRBJ1-2, with TRBD1 identical over 9 bases. J gave up 1 base and V 7 bases, and 4 bases lay outside the gene matches. The CDR3 length is 13 residues. Germline V gene data show CDR1 as SQVTM and CDR2 as ANQGSEA. CDR3 coding DNA: TGCAGCGGCGGGACAGGGAGTAACTATGGCTACACCTTC. This sequence encodes CSGGTGSNYGYTF. Supplemented by reference TRBV29-1 and TRBJ1-2, the full variable domain reads SAVISQKPSRDICQRGTSLTIQCQVDSQVTMMFWYRQQPGQSLTLIATANQGSEATYESGFVIDKFPISRPNLTFSTLTVSNMSPEDSSIYLCSGGTGSNYGYTFGSGTRLTVV.

This clonotype came up many times. V is TRBV15 and J is TRBJ2-5; a possible D gene is TRBD1 (6 bases). This CDR3 is built from 14 residues. The V end lost 3 bases, the J end lost 1 base, and 9 bases lay between the germline ends. Germline loops: CDR1 LNHNV, CDR2 YYDKDF (reference sequence). Here the CDR3 reads CATSREDSQETQYF. CDR3 DNA: TGTGCCACCAGCAGGGAGGACAGCCAAGAGACCCAGTACTTC.

This clonotype was counted only a few times. This chain joins TRBV11-2 and TRBJ1-2; the D is unclear. With 5 bases removed from V and 4 bases from J, the gap between germline ends came to 14 bases. CDR3 length: 14 amino acids. Germline CDR1 reads SGHAT; CDR2 reads FQNNGV. The CDR3 protein is CASSTRPLSYGYTF. The DNA of the CDR3 is TGTGCCAGCAGCACTCGACCCCTAAGCTATGGCTACACCTTC.

The CDR3 protein is CASSWTVMNTEAFF. The CDR3 region has the DNA TGTGCCAGCTCTTGGACAGTCATGAACACTGAAGCTTTCTTT. This chain uses TRBV2 with TRBJ1-1; weak D call: TRBD1 (6 bases). The CDR3 contains 14 residues. V was clipped by 8 bases and J by 0 bases, with 13 bases between them. CDR1 SNHLY and CDR2 FYNNEI come from the germline V gene. The full variable domain, in which reference TRBV2 and TRBJ1-1 provide the parts outside the CDR3, is EPEVTQTPSHQVTQMGQEVILRCVPISNHLYFYWYRQILGQKVEFLVSFYNNEISEKSEIFDDQFSVERPDGSNFTLKIRSTKLEDSAMYFCASSWTVMNTEAFFGQGTRLTVV.

The V gene is TRBV11-1, the J gene TRBJ2-5, with 13 bases matching TRBD2. Germline CDR1 is SGHAT and CDR2 is FQDESV (reference sequence). The CDR3 has 17 residues. V shed 4 bases and J 2 bases; nucleotides not matched to a gene: 7. The chain's CDR3 is CASSYRTSGSWQETQYF. CDR3 sequence (DNA): TGTGCCAGCAGCTACCGGACTAGCGGGAGTTGGCAAGAGACCCAGTACTTC.

This clonotype appeared many times. The V gene is TRBV27, the J gene TRBJ2-5; TRBD2 might be the D (5 bases). The CDR3 sequence is 15 residues long. Trimming removed 3 bases at V and 4 bases at J, with 15 bases between. The germline V gene encodes CDR1 MNHEY and CDR2 SMNVEV (reference sequence). As DNA, the CDR3 is TGTGCCAGCAGTTTTGCGGTGCCTGGGAGAGAGACCCAGTACTTC. This encodes CASSFAVPGRETQYF.

This clonotype was found many times. V gene TRBV6-2 or TRBV6-3 combines with J gene TRBJ2-7, with 9 bases identical to TRBD1. V dropped 5 bases and J dropped 2; count of bases not matched to a gene: 10. This CDR3 has 16 residues. CDR1 is MNHEY and CDR2 is SVGEGT in the germline V gene. CDR3 region: CASSPRPGQGTYEQYF. The CDR3 coding sequence is TGTGCCAGCAGTCCCCGCCCTGGACAGGGGACCTACGAGCAGTACTTC.

This chain joins TRBV7-2 and TRBJ2-5; D is uncertain. The CDR3 has 13 residues. V was clipped by 4 bases and J by 7 bases, with 13 bases between them. Per the germline V gene, CDR1 is SGHTA and CDR2 is FQGNSA. The CDR3 loop reads CASSSLSRSTQYF. In DNA, the CDR3 is TGTGCCAGCAGCTCACTTAGTCGTTCGACCCAGTACTTC.

This clonotype was detected ten times or more. This chain's CDR3 is CASSLGLSSYEQYF. For the CDR3, the DNA is TGTGCCAGCAGCTTAGGACTTAGCTCCTACGAGCAGTACTTC. This rearrangement joins TRBV7-2 to TRBJ2-7; unclear D gene. This CDR3 contains 14 residues. Trimming removed 1 base at V and 0 bases at J, with 7 bases between. Germline CDR1 and CDR2: SGHTA and FQGNSA.

This clonotype was detected many times. This chain links TRBV9 with TRBJ2-7; tentative D call: TRBD1 (6 bases). CDR1 is SGDLS, CDR2 YYNGEE, per germline. The CDR3 consists of 14 residues. V lost 4 bases and J 5 bases, leaving 16 bases between the germline ends. The CDR3 nucleotides are TGTGCCAGCAGCAGACGGACAGACTTCGACGAGCAGTACTTC. Protein: CASSRRTDFDEQYF.

V and J are TRBV12-3 or TRBV12-4 and TRBJ2-7; possibly TRBD1 for D (5 bases). The V end lost 2 bases, the J end lost 3 bases, and 11 bases lay between the germline ends. This CDR3 is 14 amino acids long. The CDR3 bases are TGTGCCAGCAGTTTAAGGGCAGGGATCTACGAGCAGTACTTC. The encoded protein is CASSLRAGIYEQYF.

This clonotype was found many times. The genes are TRBV9 and TRBJ1-1; TRBD1 is a possible D gene (6 bases). This CDR3 has 15 residues. Trimming took off 4 bases at V and 4 bases at J, with 17 bases between the two ends. From germline, CDR1 is SGDLS and CDR2 YYNGEE. The CDR3 protein is CASSPLTQGITEAFF. The CDR3 DNA reads TGTGCCAGCAGCCCCCTAACCCAGGGGATCACTGAAGCTTTCTTT.

The rearrangement joins TRBV28 to TRBJ1-1; D not certain. The CDR3 length is 12 residues. The germline gives CDR1 MDHEN, CDR2 SYDVKM. V lost 8 bases and J 2 bases, leaving 9 bases between the germline ends. The CDR3 DNA sequence: TGTGCCAGCGATGCATATAACACTGAAGCTTTCTTT. Translation: CASDAYNTEAFF.

This clonotype was observed many times. V usage is TRBV19 and J usage is TRBJ2-5; 8 bases agree with TRBD2. Looked up from germline, CDR1 is LNHDA and CDR2 is SQIVND (reference sequence). The CDR3 is made up of 16 amino acids. The J segment lost 2 bases and the V segment lost 3 bases, leaving 8 bases of the junction unmatched. CDR3 in DNA: TGTGCCAGTAGTATCGCCGCGGGAGGCATTCAAGAGACCCAGTACTTC. Its translation is CASSIAAGGIQETQYF.

This clonotype was recorded at least ten times. The chain joins TRBV5-1 to TRBJ1-1; D is possibly TRBD1 (6 bases). CDR1 is SGHRS and CDR2 is YFSETQ in the germline V gene. Trimming stripped 3 bases from V and 0 bases from J, with 12 bases between. The CDR3 runs 15 residues. CDR3 loop: CASSSLDSMNTEAFF. CDR3 DNA: TGCGCCAGCAGCTCCCTGGACAGCATGAACACTGAAGCTTTCTTT.

The V call is TRBV6-4, the J call TRBJ2-5; D assignment may be TRBD1 or TRBD2 (5 bases each). CDR1 is MRHNA, CDR2 SNTAGT, per germline. The ends were cut back, 6 bases at V and 2 bases at J, with 7 bases in the middle. The CDR3 is 12 amino acids. For the CDR3, the DNA is TGTGCCAGCAGGGGACCTCAAGAGACCCAGTACTTC. Translating gives CASRGPQETQYF.

This clonotype was seen repeatedly, ten times or more. The chain joins TRBV12-3 or TRBV12-4 to TRBJ2-2; D tentatively fits TRBD1 or TRBD2 (5 bases each). Trimming took 4 bases from V and 4 from J, leaving 10 bases between them. The CDR3 has 14 amino acids. The CDR3 region has the DNA TGTGCCAGCAGTTCCGGGACGCTCACCGGGGAGCTGTTTTTT. Translated: CASSSGTLTGELFF.

V usage is TRBV15 and J usage is TRBJ1-1, with no clear D. Trimming left V 0 bases short and J 11 bases short, with 13 bases between. The germline V gene encodes CDR1 LNHNV and CDR2 YYDKDF (reference sequence). This CDR3 has 13 residues. The CDR3 spells CATSRDYGDIAFF. The CDR3 nucleotides read TGTGCCACCAGCAGAGATTACGGAGACATTGCTTTCTTT.

The chain is built from TRBV27 and TRBJ2-2; a weak D match, TRBD1 (6 bases). Germline values: CDR1 MNHEY, CDR2 SMNVEV (reference sequence). Trimming cost V 6 bases and J 0 bases, with 11 bases left between them. This CDR3 has 15 residues. CDR3 DNA sequence: TGTGCCAGCAGCCGGACAGAACCGAACACCGGGGAGCTGTTTTTT. It codes for CASSRTEPNTGELFF.

This clonotype was counted at least ten times. The V and J genes are TRBV7-3 and TRBJ2-5, with D unclear. CDR1 SGHTA and CDR2 FQGTGA come from the germline V gene. The CDR3 extends over 13 amino acids. The V end lost 5 bases, the J end lost 1 base, and 8 bases lay between the germline ends. The CDR3, as DNA: TGTGCCAGCAGCCCATCCACCCAAGAGACCCAGTACTTC. Its translation is CASSPSTQETQYF.

This clonotype was counted ten times or more. The chain links TRBV30 to TRBJ1-1; D is possibly TRBD1 (6 bases). V was shortened by 5 bases and J by 1 base, with 11 bases between the two germline ends. Germline CDR1 reads GTSNPN; CDR2 reads SVGIG (reference sequence). The CDR3 extends over 13 amino acids. DNA for the CDR3: TGTGCCTGGTCTAGGGACAAGAACACTGAAGCTTTCTTT. It translates to CAWSRDKNTEAFF.

This clonotype came up many times. The rearrangement links TRBV12-3 or TRBV12-4 to TRBJ1-1; 7 positions match TRBD1. The CDR3 runs 14 residues. The J segment lost 1 base and the V segment lost 5 bases, leaving 4 bases of the junction unmatched. This CDR3 reads CASSPGGGNTEAFF. Written as DNA, the CDR3 is TGTGCCAGCAGTCCAGGGGGGGGGAACACTGAAGCTTTCTTT.

The sample holds many counts of this clonotype. The chain has TRBV6-2 or TRBV6-3 and TRBJ2-7; 9 nucleotides line up with TRBD1. In germline, CDR1 is MNHEY, CDR2 SVGEGT. V lost 2 bases to trimming and J lost 5 bases; unmatched junction nucleotides: 4. This CDR3 is 14 amino acids long. The CDR3 nucleotides read TGTGCCAGCAGTTACAACAGGGGGCCACACGAGCAGTACTTC. This encodes CASSYNRGPHEQYF.

The rearrangement joins TRBV6-4 to TRBJ2-7; 7 bases align to TRBD1. With 10 bases clipped from V and 3 bases from J, the junction kept 12 bases outside the gene matches. The V gene's germline CDR1 is MRHNA and CDR2 SNTAGT. This CDR3 contains 14 residues. CDR3 nucleotide sequence: TGTGCCATTCTTACCGGGACAGTCAACTACGAGCAGTACTTC. Translating gives CAILTGTVNYEQYF.

The chain recombines TRBV29-1 with TRBJ2-5; D might be TRBD1 or TRBD2, each matching 6 bases. The CDR3 has 12 residues. V gave up 4 bases and J gave up 6 bases, with 12 bases separating them. Germline values: CDR1 SQVTM, CDR2 ANQGSEA. The CDR3 sequence: CSVVSGAKTQYF. As DNA, the CDR3 is TGCAGCGTTGTATCGGGGGCGAAGACCCAGTACTTC.